The clone carrying this T cell receptor (beta chain) has more than one count but fewer than ten. The data stem from a study of blood T cells in healthy people across ages. In the study overall: In model experiments, template switching was able to capture about one barcoded beta molecule for every two T cells that were present.

A second PCR, run for roughly 6 to 11 cycles, used a sample-barcoded 5' primer plus a J-beta primer mix. The template-switch adaptor, which had 12 random nucleotides, put a tag on each cDNA molecule. TCRdb reprocessed the 5' RACE reads with MiXCR, giving one entry per CDR3 protein. The table includes some 760,000 distinct CDR3 sequences, roughly 25% detected once. CDR1 MDHEN and CDR2 SYDVKM come from the germline V gene. This CDR3 comprises 16 residues. V was pared by 4 bases and J by 1 base, with 10 bases of the junction left unmatched. Separately, the same data were catalogued under a study of T cells of mothers and their children. According to that study: Over 9.5 million reads per mother and around 3.2 million per child were obtained. Overlap in related mother-child pairs always slightly exceeded unrelated pairs, never significantly.

The TCR originated in a boy under 18 in good health. Material for sequencing was blood. The chain employs TRBV28 and TRBJ2-7; 7 bases map to TRBD2. The CDR3 loop reads CASSSRGGGGSYEQYF. The CDR3 DNA follows: TGTGCCAGCAGTTCCCGCGGCGGGGGAGGGTCCTACGAGCAGTACTTC.